This is a list of T cell receptor beta chains from one sample in a study of memory CD4+ T cells and cytomegalovirus serostatus. Clones were read by immunoSEQ multiplex PCR, and TCRdb kept only the in-frame ones, dropping some. The table records about 53,000 clones, about 81% of them present only once. Sequencing was done on a sample of memory CD4+ T cells from blood. The source is an adult in good health and CMV-seronegative. CDR3s include the opening cysteine and the closing phenylalanine or tryptophan. A D gene is named only where the DNA matches it firmly. Rows give clone size only sometimes, using once, few, many, or a class for an expanded clone.

TRBJ1-3 | 15 | . | . | TRBV5-4 | TGTGCCAGCAGCTTTGAGGGAAGCTCTGGAAACACCATATATTTT | CASSFEGSSGNTIYF
TRBJ1-2 | 16 | . | . | TRBV21-1 | TGTGCCAGCAACACAATGAGGACGGGCAACAGGTATGGCTACACCTTC | CASNTMRTGNRYGYTF
TRBJ1-5 | 14 | . | . | TRBV11-2 | TGTGCCAGCAGCCTCCACTATAGCAATCAGCCCCAGCATTTT | CASSLHYSNQPQHF
TRBJ2-7 | 14 | . | . | TRBV7-8 | TGTGCCAGCAGCTTAGGCACAGCGTACTACGAGCAGTACTTC | CASSLGTAYYEQYF
TRBJ2-1 | 11 | . | . | TRBV30 | TGTGCCTGGAGTTGGGGGGATGAGCAGTTCTTC | CAWSWGDEQFF
TRBJ1-2 | 12 | . | . | TRBV6-1 | TGTGCCAGCACGGGGTCTCTATATGGCTACACCTTC | CASTGSLYGYTF
TRBJ2-1 | 17 | TRBD2 | . | TRBV14 | TGTGCCAGCAGCCAAGGCGGGACTAGCGGTACCTACAATGAGCAGTTCTTC | CASSQGGTSGTYNEQFF
TRBJ1-1 | 15 | TRBD1 | . | TRBV30 | TGTGCCTGGAGTGTCCCTACACAGGGGTTGGTTGAAGCTTTCTTT | CAWSVPTQGLVEAFF
TRBJ2-1 | 15 | . | . | TRBV5-4 | TGTGCCAGCAGCTTGCCCCTGGCGGGGGCGGGGGAGCAGTTCTTC | CASSLPLAGAGEQFF
TRBJ2-5 | 15 | . | . | TRBV5-1 | TGCGCCAGCAGCTTAGCTATTACAGGGTCGGAGACCCAGTACTTC | CASSLAITGSETQYF
TRBJ2-1 | 14 | TRBD2 | . | TRBV9 | TGTGCCAGCAGCCCTTCCACTAGCGTATATGAGCAGTTCTTC | CASSPSTSVYEQFF
TRBJ2-1 | 16 | TRBD2 | . | TRBV5-1 | TGCGCCAGCAGCTCGACCGGGACTAGCGGGAAAAATGAGCAGTTCTTC | CASSSTGTSGKNEQFF
TRBJ2-7 | 15 | . | . | TRBV4-1 | TGCGCCAGCAGCCAAGATGGGCTAGGGAACTACGAGCAGTACTTC | CASSQDGLGNYEQYF
TRBJ1-1 | 14 | . | . | TRBV29-1 | TGCAGCGTTGCCTTTGGCTTAGTGAACACTGAAGCTTTCTTT | CSVAFGLVNTEAFF
TRBJ1-2 | 19 | . | . | TRBV14 | TGTGCCAGCAGCCAAGTGGCCTTAAGGGGTAGGGCCTTTCTTTATGGCTACACCTTC | CASSQVALRGRAFLYGYTF
TRBJ2-7 | 15 | . | . | TRBV4-1 | TGCGCCAGCAGACAAGGGCACAGGGAGGTTGACGAGCAGTACTTC | CASRQGHREVDEQYF
TRBJ1-1 | 15 | . | . | TRBV11-2 | TGTGCCAGCAGCTCGGACCGACATCGCGGGACTGAAGCTTTCTTT | CASSSDRHRGTEAFF
TRBJ1-4 | 15 | . | . | TRBV6-5 | TGTGCCAGCAGTTACGACGGTCGCACTAATGAAAAACTGTTTTTT | CASSYDGRTNEKLFF
TRBJ2-5 | 16 | TRBD2 | . | TRBV7-6 | TGTGCCAGCAGCTTAGGGACTAGCGGGCCAGAGGGGACCCAGTACTTC | CASSLGTSGPEGTQYF
TRBJ2-1 | 16 | . | once | TRBV6-5 | TGTGCCAGCAGTTACGCTACGCAACCCAAGGACGATGAGCAGTTCTTC | CASSYATQPKDDEQFF
TRBJ1-2 | 14 | . | . | TRBV19 | TGTGCCAGTAGTATGAAGGGGACGGCCTATGGCTACACCTTC | CASSMKGTAYGYTF
TRBJ1-1 | 16 | . | . | TRBV6-5 | TGTGCCAGCAGTTACGGCTACCTGGAAGTATCCACTGAAGCTTTCTTT | CASSYGYLEVSTEAFF
TRBJ2-1 | 15 | . | . | TRBV9 | TGTGCCAGCAGCGTAATAGGTGGGACCTACAATGAGCAGTTCTTC | CASSVIGGTYNEQFF
TRBJ1-2 | 13 | . | . | TRBV18 | TGTGCCAGCTCACCGCCGGGTCTTAGGGGCTACACCTTC | CASSPPGLRGYTF
TRBJ2-7 | 15 | TRBD1 | few | TRBV5-5 | TGTGCCAGCAGCTTGGGGGGACAGAGCTCCTACGAGCAGTACTTC | CASSLGGQSSYEQYF
TRBJ2-1 | 17 | TRBD2 | . | TRBV5-1 | TGCGCCAGCAGCTTGGAGGGCCTAGCGGTTAGAAGTAATGAGCAGTTCTTC | CASSLEGLAVRSNEQFF
TRBJ2-3 | 16 | TRBD2 | . | TRBV7-6 | TGTGCCAGCAGCTTGGGGGGGGGACTAGCCACAGATACGCAGTATTTT | CASSLGGGLATDTQYF
TRBJ1-1 | 14 | . | . | TRBV18 | TGTGCCAGCTCACCCCAGGGTAGAAACACTGAAGCTTTCTTT | CASSPQGRNTEAFF
TRBJ1-1 | 14 | . | . | TRBV5-8 | TGTGCCAGCAGCCCCATCCCGGGACGGAGTGAAGCTTTCTTT | CASSPIPGRSEAFF
TRBJ1-1 | 13 | TRBD1 | . | TRBV30 | TGTGCCTGGAGGGTAACAGGGGGCTCTGAAGCTTTCTTT | CAWRVTGGSEAFF
TRBJ1-2 | 13 | . | . | TRBV6-5 | TGTGCCAGCAGTTACCGGGGCGAGCATGGCTACACCTTC | CASSYRGEHGYTF
TRBJ2-2 | 16 | TRBD1 | . | TRBV5-1 | TGCGCCAGCAGCTTTAAGGGACAGGGGAACACCGGGGAGCTGTTTTTT | CASSFKGQGNTGELFF
TRBJ2-7 | 14 | . | . | TRBV7-3 | TGTGCCAGCAGCTTAATGGCAGGGGCCCACGAGCAGTACTTC | CASSLMAGAHEQYF
TRBJ1-5 | 17 | . | . | TRBV4-2 | TGTGCCAGCAGCCAAGTGGGAGGGGCGAGTGGCAATCAGCCCCAGCATTTT | CASSQVGGASGNQPQHF
TRBJ1-2 | 17 | TRBD1 | few | TRBV19 | TGTGCCAGTAGTCCACCGGGACAGATCAATCCCCCCTATGGCTACACCTTC | CASSPPGQINPPYGYTF
TRBJ2-2 | 15 | . | . | TRBV11-3 | TGTGCCAGCAGCTTAGGGCGAGAGGGGACCGGGGAGCTGTTTTTT | CASSLGREGTGELFF
TRBJ1-5 | 15 | . | . | TRBV18 | TGTGCCAGCTCACCCGTCAGGGGAAGCAATCAGCCCCAGCATTTT | CASSPVRGSNQPQHF
TRBJ1-5 | 16 | . | . | TRBV5-5 | TGTGCCAGCAGCCGAAAAACAGGGTTTTCGGGTCAGCCCCAGCATTTT | CASSRKTGFSGQPQHF
TRBJ1-1 | 17 | . | . | TRBV19 | TGTGCCAGTAGTAAAATCCCTTGGACAGACATGAACACTGAAGCTTTCTTT | CASSKIPWTDMNTEAFF
TRBJ1-2 | 15 | . | . | TRBV7-2 | TGTGCCAGCAGGCAAGGGGCCGCCAGGAACTATGGCTACACCTTC | CASRQGAARNYGYTF
TRBJ1-5 | 14 | TRBD1 | . | TRBV6-5 | TGTGCCAGCAGTTCTGCGGGACAGGGCCAGCCCCAGCATTTT | CASSSAGQGQPQHF
TRBJ1-2 | 12 | . | . | TRBV6-1 | TGTGCCAGCAGTGCGGGGGCCTATGGCTACACCTTC | CASSAGAYGYTF
TRBJ1-2 | 14 | . | . | TRBV10-3 | TGTGCCATCAGTTCGACGGATGGGTACTATGGCTACACCTTC | CAISSTDGYYGYTF
TRBJ2-5 | 12 | . | . | TRBV7-3 | TGTGCCAGCAGCTTGTATCTGGAGACCCAGTACTTC | CASSLYLETQYF
TRBJ2-1 | 15 | . | once | TRBV29-1 | TGCAGCGTTGAAGATCAGGAGACTAGAAAGAGACGCCAGTTCTTC | CSVEDQETRKRRQFF
TRBJ1-2 | 13 | . | once | TRBV4-3 | TGCGCCAGCAGCCAAGACCGGGGTCGTGGCTACACCTTC | CASSQDRGRGYTF
TRBJ1-2 | 13 | . | . | TRBV10-1 | TGCGCCAGCAGTGCAAGCAGTTCCTATGGCTACACCTTC | CASSASSSYGYTF
TRBJ1-6 | 15 | . | . | TRBV5-4 | TGTGCCAGCAGCGATAAACGGGCCCATAATTCACCCCTCCACTTT | CASSDKRAHNSPLHF
TRBJ1-2 | 15 | . | . | TRBV28 | TGTGCCAGCAGGTTATTGGACGGGGCTAACTATGGCTACACCTTC | CASRLLDGANYGYTF
TRBJ1-2 | 13 | . | few | TRBV28 | TGTGCCAGCAGTTCCGTCTCCCCGGACCGCTACACCTTC | CASSSVSPDRYTF
TRBJ1-1 | 13 | . | . | TRBV27 | TGTGCCAGCAGCCCCTTGATAGGAACTGAAGCTTTCTTT | CASSPLIGTEAFF
TRBJ1-2 | 16 | . | . | TRBV30 | TGTGCCTGGAGTGTCCGGGACCCCTACTCAGGGGCTGGCTACACCTTC | CAWSVRDPYSGAGYTF
TRBJ1-3 | 13 | . | few | TRBV11-3 | TGTGCCAGCAGCCCCCAGGGTGGAAACACCATATATTTT | CASSPQGGNTIYF
TRBJ1-1 | 15 | TRBD1 | . | TRBV5-4 | TGTGCCAGCAGCTCTAGGCGGGACAGGGGGCTTATACCTTTCTTT | CASSSRRDRGLIPFF
TRBJ1-1 | 14 | TRBD1 | once | TRBV27 | TGTGCCAGCAGTGCCGGACAGGGTAACACTGAAGCTTTCTTT | CASSAGQGNTEAFF
TRBJ2-7 | 14 | TRBD2 | . | TRBV6-6 | TGTGCCAGCAGTTACTCTAGCGGGATCTACGAGCAGTACTTC | CASSYSSGIYEQYF
TRBJ2-5 | 14 | . | few | TRBV7-2 | TGTGCCAGCAGCTTAGTGAGATTACAAGAGACCCAGTACTTC | CASSLVRLQETQYF
TRBJ1-2 | 13 | . | once | TRBV28 | TGTGCCAGCAGTTTATCAAAGGTTTATGGCTACACCTTC | CASSLSKVYGYTF
TRBJ1-1 | 15 | . | . | TRBV7-8 | TGTGCCAGCAGCTTGTATGACCCCATGAACACTGAAGCTTTCTTT | CASSLYDPMNTEAFF
TRBJ2-5 | 14 | TRBD2 | . | TRBV7-2 | TGTGCCAGCAGTGGAACAGCGGGAGTGGAGACCCAGTACTTC | CASSGTAGVETQYF